One sample yielded the 17 T cell receptor beta chains listed below, sequenced in a study of blood T cell repertoires in COVID-19. This table comes from immunoSEQ multiplex PCR, and its TCRdb copy is limited to in-frame clones, with some not included. The sample consists of roughly 220,000 clones, 84% of them appearing once. The sequenced sample consisted of peripheral blood. The receptors stem from a woman in her thirties or forties who had recovered from COVID-19.

This chain joins TRBV18 and TRBJ1-5; D not certain. The germline V and J ends were trimmed by 8 bases and 3 bases, with 11 bases remaining between them. The CDR3 totals 13 residues. Germline values: CDR1 KGHSH, CDR2 LQKENI. Here the CDR3 reads CASTDIINQPQHF. CDR3 bases: TGTGCCAGCACAGACATTATCAATCAGCCCCAGCATTTT.

This chain connects TRBV9 to TRBJ2-2; 8 bases match TRBD2. This CDR3 spans 16 amino acids. With V trimmed by 4 bases and J by 2 bases, 7 bases remained unmatched. The germline V gene has CDR1 SGDLS and CDR2 YYNGEE. The CDR3 sequence: CASSPRGDPNTGELFF. The CDR3 region has the DNA TGTGCCAGCAGCCCGCGGGGGGACCCTAACACCGGGGAGCTGTTTTTT.

The chain carries TRBV12-3 or TRBV12-4 and TRBJ2-7; maybe TRBD1 (5 bases). The CDR3 has 11 amino acids. With 4 bases removed from V and 6 bases from J, the gap between germline ends came to 7 bases. The CDR3 region has the DNA TGTGCCAGCAGTTGGGGCCGCGAGCAGTACTTC. Translating gives CASSWGREQYF.

This chain links TRBV7-3 with TRBJ2-5; TRBD2 is a possible D gene (7 bases). Per germline, CDR1 SGHTA and CDR2 FQGTGA. The ends were cut back, 5 bases at V and 5 bases at J, with 18 bases in the middle. The CDR3 loop spans 15 amino acids. CDR3 DNA: TGTGCCAGCAGCCCTCAGGGCGGGGGCGGCGAGACCCAGTACTTC. As protein: CASSPQGGGGETQYF.

The chain couples TRBV28 to TRBJ2-1; 9 bases are shared with TRBD2. The J segment lost 8 bases and the V segment lost 4 bases, leaving 9 bases of the junction unmatched. The germline gives CDR1 MDHEN, CDR2 SYDVKM. This CDR3 has 15 residues. The CDR3 sequence is CASSSPAGGHDEQFF. Written as DNA, the CDR3 is TGTGCCAGCAGTTCCCCGGCGGGGGGGCACGATGAGCAGTTCTTC.

The genes are TRBV11-3 and TRBJ1-1; 8 nucleotides match TRBD1. CDR1 SGHNT and CDR2 YENEEA come from the germline V gene. The CDR3 extends over 11 amino acids. J gave up 12 bases and V 1 base, and 1 base lay outside the gene matches. CDR3 coding DNA: TGTGCCAGCAGCTTAGGGACAGGGTCTTTCTTT. It yields the protein CASSLGTGSFF.

The chain combines TRBV14 with TRBJ1-1; D remains unclear. Germline CDR1 and CDR2: SGHDN and FVKESK. The CDR3 has 14 residues. Trimming stripped 0 bases from V and 5 bases from J, with 10 bases between. The CDR3 DNA reads as TGTGCCAGCAGCCAAGATCGCCACGGTACTGAAGCTTTCTTT. Translated: CASSQDRHGTEAFF.

The V and J genes are TRBV6-1 and TRBJ2-7; TRBD1 aligns across 8 bases. The CDR3 extends over 15 amino acids. CDR1 is MNHNS, CDR2 SASEGT, per germline. Trimming cost V 3 bases and J 4 bases; bases outside gene matches: 8. The CDR3 region is CASSDPGQEKYEQYF. Here the CDR3 DNA reads TGTGCCAGCAGTGACCCGGGACAGGAGAAATACGAGCAGTACTTC.

The chain links TRBV5-1 to TRBJ2-1, with 7 bases lining up with TRBD1. The germline CDR1 and CDR2 sequences are SGHRS and YFSETQ. This CDR3 spans 15 amino acids. V shed 1 base and J 1 base; nucleotides not matched to a gene: 2. The CDR3 DNA follows: TGCGCCAGCAGCTTGCAGGGGGAATCCTACAATGAGCAGTTCTTC. This gives the protein CASSLQGESYNEQFF.

Written as DNA, the CDR3 is TGTGCCAGCAGCTCGGGGGGCAGTAACACTGAAGCTTTCTTT. This sequence encodes CASSSGGSNTEAFF. This chain uses TRBV7-3 with TRBJ1-1, with D tentatively TRBD1 (6 bases). This CDR3 has 14 amino acids. V was trimmed by 4 bases and J by 2 bases, leaving 11 bases between them. Per the germline V gene, CDR1 is SGHTA and CDR2 is FQGTGA. Based on the CDR3 plus reference TRBV7-3 and TRBJ1-1, the full variable domain is GAGVSQTPSNKVTEKGKYVELRCDPISGHTALYWYRQSLGQGPEFLIYFQGTGAADDSGLPNDRFFAVRPEGSVSTLKIQRTERGDSAVYLCASSSGGSNTEAFFGQGTRLTVV.

Here the CDR3 reads CASSGQGNGNEQFF. In DNA form, the CDR3 reads TGTGCCAGCAGCGGACAGGGGAATGGGAATGAGCAGTTCTTC. The chain employs TRBV5-5 and TRBJ2-1; 9 bases map to TRBD1. The CDR3 is 14 residues long. Germline-derived CDR1 and CDR2 are SGHKS and YYEKEE (reference sequence). Losses at the gene ends were 4 bases for V and 7 bases for J; bases not matched to a gene: 6.

DNA for the CDR3: TGTGCCAGCAGCTCCCGGGGCCGGGACAGGGGATACGAGCAGTACTTC. Protein sequence: CASSSRGRDRGYEQYF. The chain is built from TRBV11-3 and TRBJ2-7; 10 nucleotides match TRBD1. V was pared by 4 bases and J by 4 bases, with 10 bases of the junction left unmatched. Germline loops: CDR1 SGHNT, CDR2 YENEEA. The CDR3 spans 16 residues.

V is TRBV6-2 or TRBV6-3 and J is TRBJ2-7, with D possibly TRBD1 on 6 matching bases. CDR1 is MNHEY, CDR2 SVGEGT, per germline. Trimming cost V 0 bases and J 4 bases, with 16 bases left between them. The CDR3 loop spans 16 amino acids. CDR3: CASSYSIGQLRYEQYF. CDR3 sequence (DNA): TGTGCCAGCAGTTACTCGATCGGACAGCTCAGATACGAGCAGTACTTC.

Worth noting for this clone: The identical CDR3 is also encoded by other nucleotide sequences in the sample. This chain uses TRBV7-9 with TRBJ1-3, with D tentatively TRBD1 (5 bases). The CDR3 sequence is 14 residues long. The ends were cut back, 1 base at V and 4 bases at J, with 8 bases in the middle. Germline V gene sequence: CDR1 SEHNR, CDR2 FQNEAQ (reference sequence). CDR3 loop: CASSLDRSGNTIYF. Here the CDR3 DNA reads TGTGCCAGCAGCTTAGACAGGTCCGGAAACACCATATATTTT.

The rearrangement joins TRBV4-3 to TRBJ2-6; the D gene is possibly TRBD1 (5 bases). Trimming took 0 bases from V and 1 from J, leaving 10 bases between them. CDR3 length equals 17 residues. Per the germline V gene, CDR1 is LGHNA and CDR2 is YSLEER. The CDR3 region has the DNA TGCGCCAGCAGCCAAGATCGGGCAGGGTCTGGGGCCAACGTCCTGACTTTC. Translation gives CASSQDRAGSGANVLTF.

The chain employs TRBV11-2 and TRBJ2-7; the match to TRBD2 covers 7 bases. Trimming took 5 bases from V and 0 from J; bases not matched to a gene: 7. The CDR3 spans 15 residues. Germline V gives CDR1 SGHAT, CDR2 FQNNGV. CDR3 protein: CASSSQAGSSYEQYF. CDR3 sequence (DNA): TGTGCCAGCAGCAGCCAAGCGGGGTCCTCCTACGAGCAGTACTTC. Full variable domain (rest looked up from reference TRBV11-2 and TRBJ2-7): EAGVAQSPRYKIIEKRQSVAFWCNPISGHATLYWYQQILGQGPKLLIQFQNNGVVDDSQLPKDRFSAERLKGVDSTLKIQPAKLEDSAVYLCASSSQAGSSYEQYFGPGTRLTVT.

This clone has more than one count but fewer than ten. Distinct nucleotide sequences in the sample also encode this CDR3. V is TRBV6-1 and J is TRBJ1-3; tentatively, D is TRBD1 (5 bases). Looked up from germline, CDR1 is MNHNS and CDR2 is SASEGT. V was cut by 2 bases and J by 0 bases, with 5 bases left in between. The CDR3 loop spans 14 amino acids. CDR3 DNA sequence: TGTGCCAGCAGTGAACAGGGCTCTGGAAACACCATATATTTT. Translating it yields CASSEQGSGNTIYF.